Described below is a single T cell receptor beta chain sequence and its context. The data were obtained in a study of blood T cell repertoires in COVID-19. Study as a whole: Both acute and convalescent COVID-19 samples were obtained from the United States, Italy and Spain. From T cells, B-cell-depleted T cells, or PBMCs came the material, which was cDNA or gDNA.

As originally analysed: Reference gene primer amplification in the assay estimated nucleated cell counts. Clones were read by immunoSEQ multiplex PCR, and TCRdb kept only the in-frame ones, dropping some. That table is the source of V, J and clone size, and D and trimming were worked out from the DNA. This table holds roughly 150,000 clones, approximately 84% found once. There are 14 residues in the CDR3. Germline CDR1 is SGHTS and CDR2 is YDEGEE. With 0 bases removed from V and 0 bases from J, the gap between germline ends came to 6 bases. V gene TRBV5-8 combines with J gene TRBJ1-1; D is undetermined. This clonotype was obtained from a human donor in a cohort sampled during active COVID-19. The sequencing input was peripheral blood. Here the CDR3 reads CASSLARVNTEAFF. Here the CDR3 DNA reads TGTGCCAGCAGCTTGGCACGGGTGAACACTGAAGCTTTCTTT.